The 7 T cell receptor beta chains given below trace back to one sample, sequenced in a study of molecular identifiers for immune sequencing clone quantification. TCRdb independently ran MiXCR on the PCR reads; one entry per CDR3 protein. Of 250,000 to 350,000 distinct CDR3 sequences in the sample, about a fifth were seen once. The sequenced sample was naive CD8+ T cells from blood, with Jurkat cell RNA spiked in. Subset defined: FACS-sorted CD8+CD4-CCR7+CD45RA+ naive T cells. The receptors derive from a human donor in good health. Some libraries in this study had Jurkat cell RNA spiked in.

This clonotype was detected many times. This chain links TRBV27 with TRBJ2-7, with TRBD2 identical over 7 bases. The CDR3 loop spans 14 amino acids. V shed 3 bases, J shed 6 bases, and the junction held 8 bases outside the gene matches. Germline V lookup: CDR1 MNHEY, CDR2 SMNVEV (reference sequence). CDR3 loop: CASSFGRGSGEQYF. Written as DNA, the CDR3 is TGTGCCAGCAGTTTTGGGCGGGGGAGTGGCGAGCAGTACTTC.

This clonotype was counted at least ten times. As DNA, the CDR3 is TGTGCCAGCAGACTAAGCGCCGGGACTAATCTGAATGAGCAGTTCTTC. As protein: CASRLSAGTNLNEQFF. The chain carries TRBV11-2 and TRBJ2-1, with TRBD2 identical over 7 bases. The junction had 15 bases not matched to a gene; V was cut back by 6 bases and J by 7 bases. This CDR3 has 16 amino acids. Germline V gene data show CDR1 as SGHAT and CDR2 as FQNNGV.

This clonotype has ten or more counts. The genes are TRBV6-5 and TRBJ2-5; 10 nucleotides align to TRBD1. CDR3 length: 15 residues. V shed 4 bases and J 4 bases; nucleotides not matched to a gene: 6. CDR1 MNHEY and CDR2 SVGAGI come from the germline V gene. The CDR3 sequence is CASSSGTGVRETQYF. DNA of the CDR3: TGTGCCAGCAGTTCCGGGACAGGGGTTAGAGAGACCCAGTACTTC.

Concerning this clonotype: A much more abundant neighbour one base away suggests this may be a read error. The V gene is TRBV15, the J gene TRBJ2-3, with no clear D. This CDR3 is 17 amino acids long. Trimming took 0 bases from V and 2 from J, leaving 15 bases between them. Per germline, CDR1 LNHNV and CDR2 YYDKDF (reference sequence). CDR3 DNA: TGTGCCACCAGCAGAGAAGAGAAAAATACTACCACAGATACGCAGTATTTT. Translation gives CATSREEKNTTTDTQYF.

As to this clonotype: A read error may be the cause here, since a much bigger clone is one base away. J is TRBJ2-3 and V is TRBV29-1; possibly TRBD2 for D (5 bases). This CDR3 region has 14 residues. Germline V gene lookup returns CDR1 SQVTM and CDR2 ANQGSEA. DNA for the CDR3: TGCAACGTTGATTCCGGGGTATCACAGACTACGCAGTATTTT. Protein sequence: CNVDSGVSQTTQYF.

For this clonotype: A much more abundant neighbour one base away suggests this may be a read error. This sequence joins TRBV28 and TRBJ2-7; no clear D gene. The CDR3 spans 13 residues. Germline assignment: CDR1 MDHEN and CDR2 SYDVKM. CDR3 coding DNA: TGTGCCAGCAGTTCCCGTAAGGCCTACGGGCAGTACTTC. It encodes CASSSRKAYGQYF.

This clonotype was seen at least ten times. The chain carries TRBV19 and TRBJ1-1; D unclear. Germline CDR1 and CDR2: LNHDA and SQIVND (reference sequence). This CDR3 spans 15 amino acids. Trimming shortened V by 7 bases and J by 0 bases, and 15 bases separated the two germline ends. CDR3 coding DNA: TGTGCCAGTACTTCCCGGGGAAGTCTGAACACTGAAGCTTTCTTT. The encoded protein is CASTSRGSLNTEAFF.